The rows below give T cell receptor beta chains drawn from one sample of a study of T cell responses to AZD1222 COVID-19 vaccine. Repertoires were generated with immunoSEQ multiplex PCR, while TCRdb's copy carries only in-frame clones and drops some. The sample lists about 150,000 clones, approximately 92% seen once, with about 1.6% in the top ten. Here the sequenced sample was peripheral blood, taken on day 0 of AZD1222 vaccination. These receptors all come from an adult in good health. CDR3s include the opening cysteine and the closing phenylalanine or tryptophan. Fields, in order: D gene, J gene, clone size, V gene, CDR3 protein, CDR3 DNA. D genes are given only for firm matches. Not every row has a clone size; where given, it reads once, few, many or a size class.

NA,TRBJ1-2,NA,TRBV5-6,CASSSFQTNYGYTF,TGTGCCAGCAGCTCGTTTCAGACTAACTATGGCTACACCTTC
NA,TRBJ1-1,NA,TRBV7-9,CASSRDMNTEAFF,TGTGCCAGCAGCCGCGATATGAACACTGAAGCTTTCTTT
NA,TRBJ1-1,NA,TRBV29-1,CSVELVGRTEAFF,TGCAGCGTTGAACTCGTTGGGCGCACTGAAGCTTTCTTT
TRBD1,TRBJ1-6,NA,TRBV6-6,CASTKDRDGSPLHF,TGTGCCAGCACCAAGGACAGGGATGGTTCACCCCTCCACTTT
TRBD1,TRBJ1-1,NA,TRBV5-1,CASSLDNRGHTEAFF,TGCGCCAGCAGTTTGGATAACAGGGGCCACACTGAAGCTTTCTTT
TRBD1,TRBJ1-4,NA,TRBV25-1,CASSDFKQGVRKLFF,TGTGCCAGCAGTGACTTCAAACAGGGGGTAAGAAAACTGTTTTTT
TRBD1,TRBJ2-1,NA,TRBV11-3,CASSFQGVYNEQFF,TGTGCCAGCAGCTTTCAGGGGGTTTACAATGAGCAGTTCTTC
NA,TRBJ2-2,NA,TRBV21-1,CASSAPQTATNTGELFF,TGTGCCAGCAGCGCACCCCAGACAGCGACGAACACCGGGGAGCTGTTTTTT
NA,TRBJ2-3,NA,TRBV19,CASSIDPSTDTQYF,TGTGCCAGTAGTATAGATCCTAGCACAGATACGCAGTATTTT
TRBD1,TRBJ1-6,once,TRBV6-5,CASSRTGSSPLHF,TGTGCCAGCAGTAGGACAGGGAGTTCACCCCTCCACTTT
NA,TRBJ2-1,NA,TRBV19,CASSSRGFNEQFF,TGTGCCAGTAGTAGTCGGGGCTTCAATGAGCAGTTCTTC
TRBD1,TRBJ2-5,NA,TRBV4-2,CASSQVLGQGALETQYF,TGTGCCAGCAGCCAAGTTTTAGGACAGGGCGCGCTGGAGACCCAGTACTTC
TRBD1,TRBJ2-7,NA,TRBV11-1,CASTPDRNPYEQYF,TGTGCCAGCACCCCGGACAGGAACCCCTACGAGCAGTACTTC
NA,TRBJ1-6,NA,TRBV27,CASSLGFRPAGSPLHF,TGTGCCAGCAGTTTAGGCTTTCGCCCGGCTGGGTCACCCCTCCACTTT
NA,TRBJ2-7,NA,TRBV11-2,CASSSGAAYEQYF,TGTGCCAGCAGCTCGGGGGCAGCCTACGAGCAGTACTTC
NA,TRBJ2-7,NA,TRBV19,CASSSPGQTYEQYF,TGTGCCAGTAGTAGCCCTGGACAGACCTACGAGCAGTACTTC
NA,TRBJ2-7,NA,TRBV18,CASSLGRQYF,TGTGCCAGCTCACTAGGGAGGCAGTACTTC
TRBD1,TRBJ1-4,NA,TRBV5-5,CASSLAVGQANEKLFF,TGTGCCAGCAGCTTGGCCGTTGGACAGGCTAATGAAAAACTGTTTTTT
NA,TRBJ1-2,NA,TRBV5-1,CASSLGSGVKGGYTF,TGCGCCAGCAGCTTGGGATCAGGGGTTAAGGGTGGCTACACCTTC
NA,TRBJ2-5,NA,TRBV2,CASSERSFGETQYF,TGTGCCAGCAGTGAAAGGAGTTTTGGAGAGACCCAGTACTTC
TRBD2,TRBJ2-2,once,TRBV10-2,CASSPVAGGRTGELFF,TGCGCCAGCAGTCCGGTAGCGGGAGGGCGGACCGGGGAGCTGTTTTTT
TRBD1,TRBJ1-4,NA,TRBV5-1,CASSLGQGGEKLFF,TGCGCCAGCAGCTTGGGACAGGGAGGCGAAAAACTGTTTTTT
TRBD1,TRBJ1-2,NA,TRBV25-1,CASSATGTHGYTF,TGTGCCAGCAGTGCGACAGGGACGCATGGCTACACCTTC
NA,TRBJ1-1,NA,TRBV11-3,CASSLGANTEAFF,TGTGCCAGCAGCTTAGGGGCAAACACTGAAGCTTTCTTT
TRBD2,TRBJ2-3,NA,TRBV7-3,CASNSGLAADTQYF,TGTGCCAGCAACTCGGGGCTAGCGGCAGATACGCAGTATTTT
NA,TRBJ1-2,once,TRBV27,CASSLGIRPGGYTF,TGTGCCAGCAGTTTGGGAATCAGGCCGGGCGGCTACACCTTC
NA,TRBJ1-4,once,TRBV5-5,CASSLKGRSHEKLFF,TGTGCCAGCAGCTTGAAGGGGAGAAGTCATGAAAAACTGTTTTTT
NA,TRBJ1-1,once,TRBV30,CASSQSNTEAFF,TGTGCCTCTAGTCAATCAAACACTGAAGCTTTCTTT
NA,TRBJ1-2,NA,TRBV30,CAWSPPVTNYGYTF,TGTGCCTGGAGTCCCCCGGTAACTAACTATGGCTACACCTTC
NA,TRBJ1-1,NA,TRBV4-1,CASSQEKWRDAEAFF,TGCGCCAGCAGCCAAGAAAAGTGGAGGGACGCTGAAGCTTTCTTT
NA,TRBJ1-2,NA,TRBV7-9,CASSLVGRSGYGYTF,TGTGCCAGCAGCTTAGTAGGGAGGTCCGGATATGGCTACACCTTC
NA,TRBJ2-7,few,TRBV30,CAWSVRYEQYF,TGTGCCTGGAGTGTACGGTACGAGCAGTACTTC
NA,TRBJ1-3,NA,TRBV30,CAWSVPGAGNTIYF,TGTGCCTGGAGTGTACCGGGGGCTGGAAACACCATATATTTT
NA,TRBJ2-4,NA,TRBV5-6,CASSFGGALTNIQYF,TGTGCCAGCAGCTTCGGCGGGGCGCTTACGAACATTCAGTACTTC
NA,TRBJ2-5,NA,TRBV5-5,CASSLAGIAQETQYF,TGTGCCAGCAGCTTGGCGGGTATAGCACAAGAGACCCAGTACTTC
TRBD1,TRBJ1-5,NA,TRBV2,CASTRRQGTVSQPQHF,TGTGCCAGCACCCGAAGACAGGGGACTGTGAGTCAGCCCCAGCATTTT
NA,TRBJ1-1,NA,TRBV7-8,CASSLGGPREGTEAFF,TGTGCCAGCAGCTTAGGGGGCCCGCGAGAAGGCACTGAAGCTTTCTTT
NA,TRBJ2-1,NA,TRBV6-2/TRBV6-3,CASSYISNEQFF,TGTGCCAGCAGTTACATTAGCAATGAGCAGTTCTTC
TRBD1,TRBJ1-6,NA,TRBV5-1,CASSFGQGDSPLHF,TGCGCCAGCAGCTTTGGACAGGGAGATTCACCCCTCCACTTT
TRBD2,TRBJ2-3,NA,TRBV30,CAQGTSGIGATDTQYF,TGTGCCCAAGGGACTAGCGGGATTGGGGCCACAGATACGCAGTATTTT
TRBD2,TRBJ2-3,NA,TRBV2,CASRWTSGGPDTQYF,TGTGCCAGCAGGTGGACTAGCGGGGGACCGGATACGCAGTATTTT
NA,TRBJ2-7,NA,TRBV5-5,CASSPGTFYEQYF,TGTGCCAGCAGCCCGGGGACTTTCTACGAGCAGTACTTC
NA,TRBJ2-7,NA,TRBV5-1,CASSPLERYEQYF,TGCGCCAGCAGCCCCTTGGAGCGCTACGAGCAGTACTTC
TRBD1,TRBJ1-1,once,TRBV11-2,CASSSGQGLNTEAFF,TGTGCCAGCAGCTCAGGACAGGGCCTGAACACTGAAGCTTTCTTT
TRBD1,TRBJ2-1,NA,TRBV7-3,CASSSPQGTRNEQFF,TGTGCCAGCAGTTCACCACAGGGGACGCGTAATGAGCAGTTCTTC
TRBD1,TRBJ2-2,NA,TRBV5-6,CASSFGTVSYTGELFF,TGTGCCAGCAGCTTCGGGACAGTTTCTTACACCGGGGAGCTGTTTTTT
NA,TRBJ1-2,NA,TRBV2,CASSPQGSLGYTF,TGTGCCAGCAGTCCACAGGGAAGTCTTGGCTACACCTTC
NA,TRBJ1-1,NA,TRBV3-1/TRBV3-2,CASSLSNTEAFF,TGTGCCAGCAGCCTATCAAACACTGAAGCTTTCTTT
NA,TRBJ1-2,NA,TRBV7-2,CASSPVGTVYGYTF,TGTGCCAGCAGCCCCGTAGGGACTGTTTATGGCTACACCTTC
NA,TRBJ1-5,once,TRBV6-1,CASSEALRRDNQPQHF,TGTGCCAGCAGTGAAGCGCTTCGGCGGGACAATCAGCCCCAGCATTTT
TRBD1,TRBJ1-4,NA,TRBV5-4,CASSLAGGSNEKLFF,TGTGCCAGCAGCTTGGCAGGGGGGAGTAATGAAAAACTGTTTTTT
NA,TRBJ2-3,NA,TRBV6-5,CASSYSLWQGSDTQYF,TGTGCCAGCAGTTACTCGCTGTGGCAGGGATCGGATACGCAGTATTTT
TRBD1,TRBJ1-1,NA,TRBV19,CASSIAGGNTEAFF,TGTGCCAGTAGTATAGCAGGGGGCAACACTGAAGCTTTCTTT
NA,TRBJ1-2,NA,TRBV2,CASRTNQQAGYTF,TGTGCCAGCAGAACGAACCAGCAGGCTGGCTACACCTTC
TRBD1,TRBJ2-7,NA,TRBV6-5,CASRRTGGSFVGQYF,TGTGCCAGCAGACGAACAGGGGGATCCTTCGTCGGGCAGTACTTC